These 13 T cell receptor beta chains originate from one sample sequenced in a study of T cell repertoires in cytomegalovirus infection. TCRdb passed the reads through MiXCR, listing each CDR3 protein once. Among 250,000 to 300,000 distinct CDR3 sequences listed, roughly 13% were seen once. Sequencing was done on a sample of PBMCs. The receptors originated from a human donor in good health (CMV status not recorded). Some clones in this sample may be carry-over from other donors' samples.

The table lists this clonotype with a few counts. This chain uses TRBV20-1 with TRBJ2-5, with a possible D match to TRBD2 (6 bases). Trimming stripped 5 bases from V and 5 bases from J, with 18 bases between. This CDR3 contains 14 residues. CDR1 is DFQATT, CDR2 SNEGSKA, per germline (reference sequence). The DNA for the CDR3 is TGCAGTGCTTTACTCCATTTAGGAGGGGAGACCCAGTACTTC. It is translated as CSALLHLGGETQYF.

This clonotype was seen at least ten times. CDR3 bases: TGTGCCAGCAGCGCAGGGACGGCCCAAGAGACCCAGTACTTC. The encoded protein is CASSAGTAQETQYF. This chain links TRBV7-2 with TRBJ2-5, with D perhaps TRBD1 or TRBD2 (5 bases each). Trimming cost V 5 bases and J 1 base, with 11 bases left between them. Germline V CDR1 and CDR2: SGHTA, FQGNSA. CDR3 length equals 14 residues.

This clonotype was detected many times. V is TRBV6-1 and J is TRBJ1-1, with TRBD1 identical over 7 bases. Germline CDR1 reads MNHNS; CDR2 reads SASEGT. The length of the CDR3 is 14 residues. V trimming: 7 bases; J trimming: 5 bases; junction bases outside the gene matches: 10. This chain's CDR3 is CASTEGGTDTEAFF. DNA of the CDR3: TGTGCCAGCACCGAGGGCGGGACAGATACTGAAGCTTTCTTT.

This chain uses TRBV4-3 with TRBJ2-3, with 10 bases matching TRBD1. This CDR3 has 15 amino acids. J lost 2 bases, V lost 4 bases, and 3 bases had no gene match. The germline V gene has CDR1 LGHNA and CDR2 YSLEER. CDR3 DNA: TGCGCCAGCAGCCTAGGACAGGGGGACACAGATACGCAGTATTTT. Its protein is CASSLGQGDTDTQYF.

This rearrangement joins TRBV28 to TRBJ2-7, with D unresolved. The CDR3 runs 13 residues. CDR1 and CDR2 (germline): MDHEN, SYDVKM. Trimming left V 5 bases short and J 0 bases short, with 8 bases between. CDR3 sequence (DNA): TGTGCCAGCAGTCGACCGCCCTCCTACGAGCAGTACTTC. Translation: CASSRPPSYEQYF.

The chain combines TRBV2 with TRBJ1-1, with no clear D. Germline CDR1 reads SNHLY; CDR2 reads FYNNEI. With 4 bases removed from V and 0 bases from J, the gap between germline ends came to 9 bases. The CDR3 spans 14 residues. CDR3 loop: CASSVQRMNTEAFF. CDR3 coding DNA: TGTGCCAGCAGTGTACAACGGATGAACACTGAAGCTTTCTTT.

The rearrangement joins TRBV4-3 to TRBJ2-7; TRBD1 aligns across 8 bases. Germline CDR1 reads LGHNA; CDR2 reads YSLEER. The CDR3 length is 12 residues. Trimming at V came to 3 bases and at J to 10 bases, leaving 5 bases not matched to a gene. The DNA of the CDR3 is TGCGCCAGCAGCCAGACAGGGGATCGACAGTACTTC. It codes for CASSQTGDRQYF.

The chain carries TRBV12-3 or TRBV12-4 and TRBJ2-7; 7 bases align to TRBD1. The CDR3 covers 14 residues. V gave up 2 bases and J gave up 5 bases; unmatched junction bases: 6. CDR3 in DNA: TGTGCCAGCAGTTTAACGAGGGGGCGCGACGAGCAGTACTTC. This translates into CASSLTRGRDEQYF.

This clonotype was seen a few times. The chain couples TRBV20-1 to TRBJ2-5; possible D gene TRBD1, 6 bases. This CDR3 comprises 12 residues. Looked up from germline, CDR1 is DFQATT and CDR2 is SNEGSKA (reference sequence). Trimming took 0 bases from V and 5 from J, leaving 7 bases between them. This chain's CDR3 is CSARDQGETQYF. The CDR3 DNA follows: TGCAGTGCTAGAGATCAGGGGGAGACCCAGTACTTC.

The chain recombines TRBV5-1 with TRBJ1-1; 9 nucleotides agree with TRBD1. The CDR3 is 19 residues long. V was pared by 0 bases and J by 0 bases, with 12 bases of the junction left unmatched. CDR1 is SGHRS and CDR2 is YFSETQ in the germline V gene. DNA of the CDR3: TGCGCCAGCAGCTTGGGATACTGGGACAGGGCCTTAATGAACACTGAAGCTTTCTTT. Amino acid sequence: CASSLGYWDRALMNTEAFF.

This chain connects TRBV20-1 to TRBJ1-5, with 7 positions matching TRBD1. Germline-derived CDR1 and CDR2 are DFQATT and SNEGSKA (reference sequence). CDR3 length: 15 residues. V gave up 6 bases and J gave up 2 bases; unmatched junction bases: 10. CDR3 nucleotide sequence: TGCAGTGCAAAGGACAGGATCGCCGGCAATCAGCCCCAGCATTTT. Protein: CSAKDRIAGNQPQHF.

On this clonotype: With a much larger clone just one base away, this may be a read error. V is TRBV7-9 and J is TRBJ1-1; tentatively, D is TRBD1 (5 bases). The V end lost 7 bases, the J end lost 8 bases, and 14 bases lay between the germline ends. The germline V gene has CDR1 SEHNR and CDR2 FQNEAQ (reference sequence). CDR3 length: 12 amino acids. The CDR3 spells CASTGTSGEAFF. The DNA of the CDR3 is TGTGCCAGCACAGGGACCAGTGGCGAAGCTTTCTTT.

This clonotype turned up a few times. This chain links TRBV7-9 with TRBJ1-5; D is unclear. V lost 5 bases to trimming and J lost 3 bases, with 5 bases between them. The germline V gene has CDR1 SEHNR and CDR2 FQNEAQ (reference sequence). The length of the CDR3 is 12 residues. This chain's CDR3 is CASSRDNQPQHF. In nucleotides, the CDR3 is TGTGCCAGCAGCCGAGACAATCAGCCCCAGCATTTT. Full variable domain (rest looked up from reference TRBV7-9 and TRBJ1-5): DTGVSQNPRHKITKRGQNVTFRCDPISEHNRLYWYRQTLGQGPEFLTYFQNEAQLEKSRLLSDRFSAERPKGSFSTLEIQRTEQGDSAMYLCASSRDNQPQHFGDGTRLSIL.